One sample yielded the 2 T cell receptor beta chains listed below, sequenced in a study of shared clonotypes between healthy human individuals. Clones were sequenced by immunoSEQ multiplex PCR, and TCRdb holds only the in-frame ones, with some missing. This table holds a few million clones, more than 85% found once. The sample was naive CD4+ T cells from PBMCs. As for subset: CD45RA+ positively selected. Every receptor here comes from a man in his late teens or twenties in good health. Some clones in this sample may be carry-over from other donors' samples.

The chain joins TRBV29-1 to TRBJ1-3; D uncertain. CDR3 length equals 13 residues. Germline-derived CDR1 and CDR2 are SQVTM and ANQGSEA. Trimming removed 4 bases at V and 4 bases at J, with 11 bases between. The CDR3 spells CSVALVAGNTIYF. Here the CDR3 DNA reads TGCAGCGTTGCACTCGTGGCAGGAAACACCATATATTTT.

The chain combines TRBV5-1 with TRBJ2-1; no clear D. The CDR3 is made up of 12 amino acids. Per the germline V gene, CDR1 is SGHRS and CDR2 is YFSETQ. Trimming removed 0 bases at V and 10 bases at J, with 8 bases between. CDR3 region: CASSLDLSEQFF. The CDR3 nucleotides read TGCGCCAGCAGCTTGGATCTAAGCGAGCAGTTCTTC.